This T cell receptor beta chain originates from a study of blood T cells in healthy people across ages. Total RNA extraction produced at least 6 micrograms (per sample) for the study. Next came a second PCR, run for about 6 to 11 cycles, which used a sample-barcoded 5' primer along with a J-beta primer mix. TCRdb re-called the 5' RACE reads through MiXCR, storing one row per CDR3 protein. This table holds 1.5 million or so distinct CDR3 sequences, approximately 43% found once. CDR3 size: 17 residues. CDR1 is MDHEN, CDR2 SYDVKM, per germline. V trimming: 3 bases; J trimming: 11 bases; junction bases outside the gene matches: 18.

The chain has TRBV28 and TRBJ2-5; the match to TRBD2 covers 10 bases. This receptor was identified in a woman aged 18-29 years in good health. The sample comprised blood. Written as DNA, the CDR3 is TGTGCCAGCAGTTTCGGCTTGGGACTAGCGAAGGGCAATGAGCAGTACTTC. It translates to CASSFGLGLAKGNEQYF. Supplemented by reference TRBV28 and TRBJ2-5, the full variable domain reads DVKVTQSSRYLVKRTGEKVFLECVQDMDHENMFWYRQDPGLGLRLIYFSYDVKMKEKGDIPEGYSVSREKKERFSLILESASTNQTSMYLCASSFGLGLAKGNEQYFGPGTRLLVL.